One and the same sample provided the 10 T cell receptor beta chains below, sequenced in a study of T cells in Graves' hyperthyroidism and ophthalmopathy. RNA transcripts were the template for amplifying TCR beta CDR3 regions. Carried out on the TCR CDR3, a first-round RT-PCR used the HTBI primer set. A single record per CDR3 protein comes from TCRdb applying MiXCR to the multiplex PCR reads. The sample lists around 610,000 distinct CDR3 sequences; around 15% were seen once. Sequencing input: blood. These receptors all come from a middle-aged woman with Graves' ophthalmopathy.

This clonotype was recorded many times. This chain connects TRBV14 to TRBJ1-1; 7 bases are shared with TRBD1. The CDR3 sequence is 17 residues long. Germline values: CDR1 SGHDN, CDR2 FVKESK. The V and J ends lost 4 bases and 3 bases, in that order; junction bases with no gene match: 14. The CDR3 region is CASSPLSWGQRDTEAFF. The CDR3 DNA is TGTGCCAGCAGCCCCTTAAGCTGGGGACAGAGAGACACTGAAGCTTTCTTT. The full variable domain, in which reference TRBV14 and TRBJ1-1 provide the parts outside the CDR3, is EAGVTQFPSHSVIEKGQTVTLRCDPISGHDNLYWYRRVMGKEIKFLLHFVKESKQDESGMPNNRFLAERTGGTYSTLKVQPAELEDSGVYFCASSPLSWGQRDTEAFFGQGTRLTVV.

This clonotype was counted ten times or more. V and J are TRBV28 and TRBJ1-2, with D tentatively TRBD1 (6 bases). This CDR3 has 13 residues. Germline-derived CDR1 and CDR2 are MDHEN and SYDVKM. Deletions cut 5 bases from V and 9 bases from J, with 16 bases between. This CDR3 reads CASSTRLQGRYTF. Here the CDR3 DNA reads TGTGCCAGCAGTACCCGGTTACAGGGACGCTACACCTTC.

J is TRBJ2-7 and V is TRBV4-2; 8 nucleotides line up with TRBD2. This CDR3 has 12 amino acids. CDR1 LGHNA and CDR2 YNFKEQ come from the germline V gene. The V and J ends lost 3 bases and 7 bases, in that order; junction bases with no gene match: 2. Here the CDR3 DNA reads TGTGCCAGCAGCCACCCGGGGGGGGAGCAGTACTTC. It yields the protein CASSHPGGEQYF.

This clonotype has at least ten counts. The V gene is TRBV12-3 or TRBV12-4, the J gene TRBJ2-7; 8 bases align to TRBD1. The CDR3 is 15 residues long. V lost 3 bases to trimming and J lost 2 bases; unmatched junction nucleotides: 6. The CDR3, as DNA: TGTGCCAGCAGTTTTGACAGGGGAGGTCCCTACGAGCAGTACTTC. This translates into CASSFDRGGPYEQYF.

This clonotype occurred a few times. V usage is TRBV25-1 and J usage is TRBJ1-1, with 9 bases aligning to TRBD1. The CDR3 extends over 16 amino acids. Germline-derived CDR1 and CDR2 are MGHDK and SYGVNS. Germline trimming cut 10 bases from V and 4 bases from J; bases unmatched to any gene: 16. The CDR3 spells CANIPGQGKRGTEAFF. CDR3 DNA: TGTGCCAACATACCGGGACAGGGAAAACGAGGCACTGAAGCTTTCTTT.

This clonotype occurred many times. The chain couples TRBV27 to TRBJ1-2; 8 bases match TRBD1. This CDR3 contains 13 residues. Trimming took 5 bases from V and 8 from J; bases not matched to a gene: 7. Germline V gene data show CDR1 as MNHEY and CDR2 as SMNVEV (reference sequence). The CDR3 DNA is TGTGCCAGCAGTCTGACAGGGGAAAGGGGCTACACCTTC. Protein sequence: CASSLTGERGYTF.

This clonotype was detected ten times or more. V is TRBV6-1 and J is TRBJ1-1, with D hard to call. The ends were cut back, 0 bases at V and 6 bases at J, with 8 bases in the middle. The CDR3 has 13 residues. Per germline, CDR1 MNHNS and CDR2 SASEGT. The CDR3 protein is CASSEARAAEAFF. Written as DNA, the CDR3 is TGTGCCAGCAGTGAAGCGCGGGCCGCTGAAGCTTTCTTT.

This clonotype has a handful of counts. The V gene is TRBV3-1, the J gene TRBJ1-1; 9 bases fit TRBD1. Germline values: CDR1 LGHDT, CDR2 YNNKEL (reference sequence). The CDR3 consists of 16 residues. The V and J ends lost 4 bases and 0 bases, in that order; junction bases with no gene match: 6. The DNA for the CDR3 is TGTGCCAGCAGCCTTGGGACAGGGCGGTTGAACACTGAAGCTTTCTTT. Residues: CASSLGTGRLNTEAFF.

Many counts were recorded for this clonotype. The rearrangement joins TRBV28 to TRBJ1-1; no clear D gene. CDR1 and CDR2 from the germline V gene are MDHEN and SYDVKM. V was cut by 10 bases and J by 4 bases, with 7 bases left in between. This CDR3 comprises 10 residues. In nucleotides, the CDR3 is TGTGCCACCATTGGCACTGAAGCTTTCTTT. Its protein is CATIGTEAFF.

This clonotype was counted only a few times. The chain uses TRBV20-1 and TRBJ1-1; no definite D call. CDR1 DFQATT and CDR2 SNEGSKA come from the germline V gene (reference sequence). With 1 base removed from V and 7 bases from J, the gap between germline ends came to 13 bases. The CDR3 has 13 amino acids. The CDR3 DNA sequence: TGCAGTGCTAGAGCACGGGGTAGTAATGAAGCTTTCTTT. Encoded protein: CSARARGSNEAFF.